Shown below are 23 T cell receptor beta chains from a single sample sequenced in a study of cytomegalovirus exposure and HLA in healthy donors. Amplification used 60 Vbeta primers and 13 Jbeta primers. Clones were read by immunoSEQ multiplex PCR, and TCRdb kept only the in-frame ones, dropping some. The sample yields approximately 150,000 clones, 72% seen once. The source material was PBMCs. The receptors originated from a man between 35 and 55 years old in good health and CMV-seronegative.

This chain connects TRBV15 to TRBJ2-7; tentatively, D is TRBD2 (8 bases). Trimming cost V 3 bases and J 3 bases, with 33 bases left between them. Germline V gene lookup returns CDR1 LNHNV and CDR2 YYDKDF (reference sequence). The CDR3 consists of 21 residues. The CDR3 DNA reads TGTGCCACCAGCAGTCGGCACCTGATGGAGGGGGCTACTAGCGGACGCTACGAGCAGTACTTC. It is translated as CATSSRHLMEGATSGRYEQYF.

CDR3 nucleotide sequence: TGTGCCAGCAGTGAAGTTTTGTTAGGGGGGGGATCCTACGAGCAGTACTTC. It codes for CASSEVLLGGGSYEQYF. The chain has TRBV6-1 and TRBJ2-7, with D perhaps TRBD2 (7 bases). The V end lost 1 base, the J end lost 1 base, and 17 bases lay between the germline ends. Germline-derived CDR1 and CDR2 are MNHNS and SASEGT. The CDR3 totals 17 residues.

This clone was detected only a few times. The V and J genes are TRBV6-4 and TRBJ1-5, with D perhaps TRBD1 (5 bases). From germline, CDR1 is MRHNA and CDR2 SNTAGT. This CDR3 has 13 amino acids. V lost 6 bases to trimming and J lost 6 bases, with 12 bases between them. CDR3 sequence (DNA): TGTGCCAGCAGCCTTCTCGGGGGTCAGCCCCAGCATTTT. This sequence encodes CASSLLGGQPQHF.

The J gene is TRBJ2-7, the V gene TRBV7-2; D gene unclear. The length of the CDR3 is 13 residues. Germline assignment: CDR1 SGHTA and CDR2 FQGNSA. V was clipped by 2 bases and J by 3 bases, with 8 bases between them. In DNA form, the CDR3 reads TGTGCCAGCAGCTTACTCCGTAACTACGAGCAGTACTTC. This translates into CASSLLRNYEQYF.

Only one count was recorded for this clone. The rearrangement uses TRBV30 and TRBJ2-1, with 7 bases lining up with TRBD1. This CDR3 spans 14 amino acids. V lost 4 bases, J lost 5 bases, and 8 bases stayed unmatched. From germline, CDR1 is GTSNPN and CDR2 SVGIG (reference sequence). The DNA of the CDR3 is TGTGCCTGGACTCCGGGACAGCTTAACAATGAGCAGTTCTTC. It is translated as CAWTPGQLNNEQFF.

This chain connects TRBV10-3 to TRBJ2-2; 9 bases are shared with TRBD1. Looked up from germline, CDR1 is ENHRY and CDR2 is SYGVKD. The CDR3 sequence is 14 residues long. V dropped 7 bases and J dropped 3; count of bases not matched to a gene: 3. CDR3 coding DNA: TGTGCCATCACACGGGACAGGGACACCGGGGAGCTGTTTTTT. As protein: CAITRDRDTGELFF.

CDR3 residues: CASSLSSGTRSGTQYF. The CDR3 nucleotides read TGTGCCAGCAGCCTTTCCTCCGGGACTAGATCTGGTACGCAGTATTTT. The chain carries TRBV4-2 and TRBJ2-3, with 8 nucleotides matching TRBD2. The CDR3 has 16 residues. V lost 4 bases to trimming and J lost 8 bases; unmatched junction nucleotides: 14. Germline V gene sequence: CDR1 LGHNA, CDR2 YNFKEQ.

The chain employs TRBV2 and TRBJ2-3; D may be TRBD1 (6 bases). Germline V gives CDR1 SNHLY, CDR2 FYNNEI. The CDR3 extends over 15 amino acids. The ends were cut back, 2 bases at V and 1 base at J, with 10 bases in the middle. The CDR3 DNA sequence: TGTGCCAGCAGTGAATGGGGGCCCCGCACAGATACGCAGTATTTT. As protein: CASSEWGPRTDTQYF.

The chain recombines TRBV6-5 with TRBJ2-3, with D possibly matching TRBD1 (6 bases). V gave up 2 bases and J gave up 0 bases, with 12 bases separating them. The CDR3 has 16 amino acids. Germline V lookup: CDR1 MNHEY, CDR2 SVGAGI. CDR3 residues: CASSYSQGLSTDTQYF. DNA for the CDR3: TGTGCCAGCAGTTACAGCCAGGGGCTAAGCACAGATACGCAGTATTTT.

The V and J genes are TRBV7-3 and TRBJ2-2; no reliable D call. Trimming removed 5 bases at V and 8 bases at J, with 18 bases between. The CDR3 consists of 15 residues. Germline V gives CDR1 SGHTA, CDR2 FQGTGA. As DNA, the CDR3 is TGTGCCAGCAGCCTCCAGTTCACGCCCCCGGGGGAGCTGTTTTTT. The encoded protein is CASSLQFTPPGELFF.

The chain carries TRBV7-2 and TRBJ2-5, with TRBD2 matching 9 bases. The J call may be faulty, since TRBJ2-7 better matches the DNA end. The CDR3 runs to 14 residues. Germline CDR1 and CDR2: SGHTA and FQGNSA. CDR3 sequence reads: CASSLEASGVEQYF. For the CDR3, the DNA is TGTGCCAGCAGCTTAGAAGCTAGCGGGGTCGAGCAGTACTTC.

The V call is TRBV5-4, the J call TRBJ2-7; 12 nucleotides line up with TRBD2. The CDR3 length is 17 residues. Looked up from germline, CDR1 is SGHNT and CDR2 is YYREEE (reference sequence). J lost 5 bases, V lost 1 base, and 10 bases had no gene match. This CDR3 reads CASSLSQGTSGFHEQYF. The CDR3 DNA is TGTGCCAGCAGCTTGTCCCAGGGGACTAGCGGGTTCCACGAGCAGTACTTC.

In its sample, this clone was seen once. The chain combines TRBV27 with TRBJ1-2; 11 nucleotides match TRBD1. This CDR3 region has 15 residues. Trimming took 5 bases from V and 5 from J; bases not matched to a gene: 7. CDR1 MNHEY and CDR2 SMNVEV come from the germline V gene (reference sequence). CDR3 nucleotide sequence: TGTGCCAGCAGTCCGGGACAGGGGGTTTGGTATGGCTACACCTTC. As protein: CASSPGQGVWYGYTF.

This rearrangement joins TRBV19 to TRBJ2-6; perhaps TRBD1 as D (6 bases). V was cut by 7 bases and J by 2 bases, with 12 bases left in between. Per germline, CDR1 LNHDA and CDR2 SQIVND (reference sequence). CDR3 length: 15 residues. DNA for the CDR3: TGTGCCAGTACCAATACAGGGCCTGGGGCCAACGTCCTGACTTTC. This codes for CASTNTGPGANVLTF.

This chain links TRBV10-2 with TRBJ1-2; 12 bases match TRBD1. Germline assignment: CDR1 WSHSY and CDR2 SAAADI. This CDR3 has 15 amino acids. The V gene end was trimmed by 2 bases and the J gene end by 7 bases; junction bases not matched to a gene: 5. CDR3 loop: CASSERGTGGSGYTF. DNA of the CDR3: TGCGCCAGCAGTGAGCGGGGGACAGGGGGCTCTGGCTACACCTTC.

This clone is a singleton in its sample. CDR3 sequence reads: CASKAGISTDTQYF. Written as DNA, the CDR3 is TGTGCCAGCAAGGCAGGGATTAGCACAGATACGCAGTATTTT. The gene calls are TRBV2 and TRBJ2-3, with D perhaps matching TRBD1 (5 bases). CDR3 length: 14 amino acids. V gave up 7 bases and J gave up 0 bases, with 11 bases separating them. Germline values: CDR1 SNHLY, CDR2 FYNNEI.

The chain combines TRBV14 with TRBJ2-7; D is undetermined. V lost 4 bases, J lost 3 bases, and 16 bases lay in between. This CDR3 comprises 15 residues. Germline loops: CDR1 SGHDN, CDR2 FVKESK. The CDR3 sequence: CASSRAGSGYYEQYF. The CDR3 DNA reads TGTGCCAGCAGCCGCGCCGGTTCCGGTTACTACGAGCAGTACTTC.

The rearrangement uses TRBV11-3 and TRBJ2-3; possible D gene TRBD2, 5 bases. The CDR3 extends over 11 amino acids. CDR1 and CDR2 (germline): SGHNT, YENEEA. V lost 5 bases and J lost 5, with 5 bases in between. The CDR3 loop is CASSAGDTQYF. The CDR3 DNA is TGTGCCAGCAGCGCGGGAGATACGCAGTATTTT.

The chain uses TRBV10-3 and TRBJ1-3; possibly TRBD1 for D (5 bases). In germline, CDR1 is ENHRY, CDR2 SYGVKD. Deletions cut 4 bases from V and 4 bases from J, with 11 bases between. This CDR3 has 14 amino acids. CDR3 coding DNA: TGTGCCATCAGTGCGGCGGGGCGGGGAAACACCATATATTTT. As protein: CAISAAGRGNTIYF.

The chain's CDR3 is CASSIRSSPRDYGYTF. Written as DNA, the CDR3 is TGTGCCAGTAGTATCCGATCATCGCCCAGGGACTATGGCTACACCTTC. The gene calls are TRBV19 and TRBJ1-2, with D possibly being TRBD1 (5 bases). This CDR3 has 16 amino acids. The V end lost 3 bases, the J end lost 3 bases, and 17 bases lay between the germline ends. The germline V gene encodes CDR1 LNHDA and CDR2 SQIVND (reference sequence).

J is TRBJ1-5 and V is TRBV7-3; D is undetermined. CDR3 length: 18 amino acids. Trimming shortened V by 4 bases and J by 4 bases, and 23 bases separated the two germline ends. Germline CDR1 and CDR2: SGHTA and FQGTGA. The CDR3 protein is CASSSPSGGRVRNQPQHF. For the CDR3, the DNA is TGTGCCAGCAGCTCACCCTCTGGAGGGAGGGTGCGGAATCAGCCCCAGCATTTT.

This chain connects TRBV28 to TRBJ2-7; 10 bases match TRBD1. J lost 6 bases, V lost 6 bases, and 11 bases had no gene match. The CDR3 sequence is 15 residues long. CDR1 is MDHEN, CDR2 SYDVKM, per germline. CDR3 sequence: CASRRKTGGLSEQYF. CDR3 sequence (DNA): TGTGCCAGCAGACGAAAGACAGGGGGCTTGAGCGAGCAGTACTTC.

V usage is TRBV30 and J usage is TRBJ2-1; 9 bases are shared with TRBD2. J lost 7 bases, V lost 0 bases, and 7 bases had no gene match. CDR1 is GTSNPN, CDR2 SVGIG, per germline (reference sequence). The CDR3 is 15 amino acids. The CDR3 loop is CAWSVRAGGQNEQFF. In DNA, the CDR3 is TGTGCCTGGAGTGTACGTGCGGGAGGGCAGAATGAGCAGTTCTTC. Complete variable domain (other parts from reference TRBV30 and TRBJ2-1): SQTIHQWPATLVQPVGSPLSLECTVEGTSNPNLYWYRQAAGRGLQLLFYSVGIGQISSEVPQNLSASRPQDRQFILSSKKLLLSDSGFYLCAWSVRAGGQNEQFFGPGTRLTVL.